One T cell receptor beta chain is described in this entry. Its antigen is not identified. Germline V lookup: CDR1 SGHNT, CDR2 YENEEA. This CDR3 region has 16 residues. Trimming cost V 5 bases and J 4 bases, with 17 bases left between them. TCRdb reprocessed the reads via MiXCR and lists one record per CDR3 protein. This sample has some 500,000 distinct CDR3 sequences, with around 35% found just once. This specimen belongs to a study of T cell repertoires in cytomegalovirus infection. Study in general: CMV epitopes that were recently identified and HLA-C-restricted were used alongside well-studied HLA-B-restricted ones. Both a matching HLA type and CMV infection were indicated by public TCR beta signatures. Findings of the study overall: Dominating the ex vivo response were TCR beta clonotypes that were CMV-specific and HLA-C-restricted. The study identified carriers of CMV plus the relevant HLA from cumulative public TCR beta family frequency.

The source material was cultured PBMCs, sampled from culture after CMV antigen stimulation. The chain couples TRBV11-3 to TRBJ2-2; D possibly corresponds to TRBD1 (8 bases). The receptor was isolated from a human donor in good health (CMV status not recorded). Some clones in this sample may be carry-over from other donors' samples. The CDR3 sequence: CASSRTGRAGTGELFF. The CDR3 bases are TGTGCCAGCAGCCGGACAGGGAGGGCGGGCACCGGGGAGCTGTTTTTT.